The 10 T cell receptor beta chains below come from one sample, sequenced in a study of molecular identifiers for immune sequencing clone quantification. TCRdb called the PCR reads again in MiXCR, with one record for every CDR3 protein. The sample holds 550,000 to 750,000 distinct CDR3 sequences, just under 20% seen once. The sequenced material came from naive CD8+ T cells from blood, with Jurkat cell RNA spiked in. Subset described: FACS-sorted CD8+CD4-CCR7+CD45RA+ naive T cells. The receptors here all came from a human donor in good health. Some libraries in this study had Jurkat cell RNA spiked in.

The table lists this clonotype with many counts. The chain recombines TRBV30 with TRBJ1-1; unclear D gene. Germline V CDR1 and CDR2: GTSNPN, SVGIG (reference sequence). V was cut by 0 bases and J by 1 base, with 6 bases left in between. CDR3 size: 13 residues. The CDR3 nucleotides are TGTGCCTGGAGTGTACTGGGGAACACTGAAGCTTTCTTT. Protein: CAWSVLGNTEAFF.

In its sample, this clonotype was seen a few times. This chain uses TRBV19 with TRBJ1-5; D gene unclear. CDR1 and CDR2 (germline): LNHDA, SQIVND (reference sequence). The CDR3 runs 17 residues. V was pared by 2 bases and J by 2 bases, with 16 bases between. The CDR3 DNA reads TGTGCCAGTAGTATATTTATCACGGGATCTGGCAATCAGCCCCAGCATTTT. This gives the protein CASSIFITGSGNQPQHF.

This clonotype has ten or more counts. The rearrangement uses TRBV10-3 and TRBJ2-3; D is unresolved. This CDR3 region has 13 residues. Germline CDR1 reads ENHRY; CDR2 reads SYGVKD. Between the trimmed V and J ends, which lost 5 bases and 1 base, there was a span of 7 bases. CDR3 residues: CAISLDGTDTQYF. The CDR3 DNA reads TGTGCCATCAGTTTGGACGGCACAGATACGCAGTATTTT.

A word on this clonotype: This clone may be a read error of a much larger clone one base away. The CDR3 reads CASSPPPGQGEDEQYF. In DNA, the CDR3 is TGTGCCAGCTCACCACCCCCGGGACAGGGTGAGGACGAGCAGTACTTC. V and J are TRBV18 and TRBJ2-7; 9 positions match TRBD1. Looked up from germline, CDR1 is KGHSH and CDR2 is LQKENI. This CDR3 is 16 amino acids long. With 0 bases clipped from V and 5 bases from J, the junction kept 8 bases outside the gene matches.

The gene calls are TRBV28 and TRBJ2-1, with D perhaps given as TRBD1 or TRBD2 (5 bases each). The V gene's germline CDR1 is MDHEN and CDR2 SYDVKM. V lost 5 bases and J lost 0, with 14 bases in between. The CDR3 runs to 16 residues. Here the CDR3 DNA reads TGTGCCAGCAGTCTCACGGGACGGAGCTCCTACAATGAGCAGTTCTTC. Translating gives CASSLTGRSSYNEQFF.

The CDR3 is CASSFKQGRDPPLHF. The DNA of the CDR3 is TGTGCCAGCAGCTTTAAACAGGGGCGGGATCCACCCCTCCACTTT. The gene calls are TRBV5-6 and TRBJ1-6, with 7 bases matching TRBD1. Germline V CDR1 and CDR2: SGHDT, YYEEEE. With 2 bases clipped from V and 11 bases from J, the junction kept 10 bases outside the gene matches. The CDR3 length is 15 residues.

This clonotype was seen ten or more times. This chain connects TRBV7-8 to TRBJ1-5; 10 nucleotides match TRBD1. V lost 5 bases to trimming and J lost 0 bases; unmatched junction nucleotides: 10. The germline gives CDR1 SGHVS, CDR2 FQNEAQ. The CDR3 sequence is 18 residues long. CDR3 in amino acids: CASSPADRGRYSNQPQHF. DNA for the CDR3: TGTGCCAGCAGCCCCGCGGACAGGGGGAGGTATAGCAATCAGCCCCAGCATTTT.

The rearrangement joins TRBV5-5 to TRBJ2-4; 9 nucleotides agree with TRBD2. Germline V gives CDR1 SGHKS, CDR2 YYEKEE (reference sequence). CDR3 length equals 14 residues. Trimming took 2 bases from V and 7 from J; bases not matched to a gene: 4. The CDR3 is CASSFSGSGNIQYF. As DNA, the CDR3 is TGTGCCAGCAGCTTTAGCGGGAGTGGGAACATTCAGTACTTC.

The table lists this clonotype with many counts. The chain is built from TRBV19 and TRBJ1-1, with 8 bases lining up with TRBD1. Germline-derived CDR1 and CDR2 are LNHDA and SQIVND (reference sequence). The CDR3 has 15 amino acids. Trimming removed 3 bases from V and 5 bases from J; junction bases left unmatched: 8. For the CDR3, the DNA is TGTGCCAGTAGTATCTTGTCAGGGGGCAAGACTGAAGCTTTCTTT. Translated, it gives CASSILSGGKTEAFF.

This clonotype was observed a few times. The chain has TRBV7-9 and TRBJ2-1; perhaps TRBD2 as D (6 bases). Trimming took off 3 bases at V and 6 bases at J, with 18 bases between the two ends. The length of the CDR3 is 16 residues. Germline V gene lookup returns CDR1 SEHNR and CDR2 FQNEAQ (reference sequence). CDR3 in DNA: TGTGCCAGCAGCTTTGGGTATGGCGGGACGATCAATGAGCAGTTCTTC. The encoded protein is CASSFGYGGTINEQFF.